This T cell receptor beta chain derives from a study of CD8 T cells in ankylosing spondylitis. A single record per CDR3 protein comes from TCRdb applying MiXCR to the 5' RACE reads. The sample has 300,000 to 400,000 distinct CDR3 sequences; approximately 22% are singletons. The CDR3 has 17 amino acids. Trimming removed 1 base at V and 0 bases at J, with 13 bases between. Germline values: CDR1 MGHRA, CDR2 YSYEKL. Sequenced sample: blood, either unsorted or a sorted T cell fraction (not recorded which). The TCR was taken from a male donor with ankylosing spondylitis or in good health (not recorded which). The chain links TRBV4-1 to TRBJ1-5; a weak D match, TRBD1 (5 bases). CDR3: CASSQGWGPHSNQPQHF. The DNA for the CDR3 is TGCGCCAGCAGCCAAGGGTGGGGACCCCATAGCAATCAGCCCCAGCATTTT.